This T cell receptor (beta chain) was captured in a study of Ad26.COV2.S vaccination and SARS-CoV-2 variants. About this clone: Its antigen is as yet unknown.

CDR1 and CDR2 from the germline V gene are LGHNA and YSLEER. J gave up 7 bases and V 5 bases, and 17 bases lay outside the gene matches. The CDR3 length is 17 residues. This table comes from immunoSEQ multiplex PCR, and its TCRdb copy is limited to in-frame clones, with some not included. The table lists fewer than 400,000 clones, 90% of them singletons. Stated treatment: 15 to 20 received Ad26.COV2.S at low or high dose, single or two shots; 5 received placebo; per-sample allocation not given. It was on day 63 after the first vaccine or placebo injection that samples were taken. Whole-study results and caveats: In vaccinated individuals, spike-specific CD8+ and CD4+ T cell responses reportedly displayed substantial breadth.

The sequence was obtained from a person aged 18-60 years who received the Ad26.COV2.S COVID-19 vaccine or a placebo. This specimen was peripheral blood, taken in a trial of Ad26.COV2.S vaccine versus placebo. The rearrangement links TRBV4-3 to TRBJ1-3; TRBD1 agrees at 7 bases. CDR3 bases: TGCGCCAGCAGCAAAACATTAGGGGACAGTTGGGGGAACACCATATATTTT. It translates to CASSKTLGDSWGNTIYF.